This record concerns one T cell receptor (beta chain) sequence. The source of the sample is a study of blood T cell repertoires in COVID-19. Study-level information: Acute-phase and convalescent COVID-19 samples originated in the United States, Italy and Spain. Sample material is recorded as cDNA or gDNA derived from T cells, B-cell-depleted T cells, or PBMCs.

Sequencing used immunoSEQ multiplex PCR; TCRdb keeps in-frame clones, though not all of them. The sample contains about 150,000 clones, 75% to 80% of which appear only once. V lost 0 bases, J lost 4 bases, and 4 bases stayed unmatched. The CDR3 consists of 17 residues. From germline, CDR1 is SGHRS and CDR2 YFSETQ. The sequencing input was peripheral blood. The sequence was collected from an elderly man with acute or convalescent COVID-19. The chain carries TRBV5-1 and TRBJ2-2; the match to TRBD2 covers 12 bases. DNA of the CDR3: TGCGCCAGCAGCTTGGAGCTAGCGGGGGGGAGCACCGGGGAGCTGTTTTTT. This codes for CASSLELAGGSTGELFF.